These 14 T cell receptor beta chains originate from one sample sequenced in a study of T cell responses to AZD1222 COVID-19 vaccine (dated by TCRdb to the early 2020s). The library relied on the immunoSEQ multiplex PCR assay. In its TCRdb copy, this immuneACCESS table keeps in-frame sequences only and misses some clones. Where compared with another copy, unresolved V genes explain less than half of these, and the others have no known cause. The sample table contains tens of thousands of clones; only one count was recorded for around 90% of them. The top ten clonotypes cover approximately 5.4% of the sample. What the time point label conveys for this sample: baseline before first vaccination. This specimen consisted of peripheral blood, obtained on day 0 of AZD1222 vaccination. These receptors all stem from an adult in good health.

V and J are TRBV3-1 (or the pseudogene TRBV3-2) and TRBJ1-1; maybe TRBD1 (5 bases). V was shortened by 3 bases and J by 0 bases, with 8 bases between the two germline ends. CDR1 and CDR2 from the germline V gene are LGHDT and YNNKEL (reference sequence). The CDR3 consists of 14 residues. CDR3 bases: TGTGCCAGCAGCCAGGGACTTCTGAACACTGAAGCTTTCTTT. This translates into CASSQGLLNTEAFF.

The chain has TRBV7-9 and TRBJ1-3; D is ambiguous. Trimming cost V 5 bases and J 0 bases, with 11 bases left between them. Germline CDR1 is SEHNR and CDR2 is FQNEAQ (reference sequence). This CDR3 spans 15 amino acids. The DNA for the CDR3 is TGTGCCAGCAGCCGCGGTCGATTCTCTGGAAACACCATATATTTT. Translating it yields CASSRGRFSGNTIYF. Looking up the rest from reference TRBV7-9 and TRBJ1-3 gives the full variable domain: DTGVSQNPRHKITKRGQNVTFRCDPISEHNRLYWYRQTLGQGPEFLTYFQNEAQLEKSRLLSDRFSAERPKGSFSTLEIQRTEQGDSAMYLCASSRGRFSGNTIYFGEGSWLTVV.

The chain links TRBV29-1 to TRBJ1-5; D may be TRBD1 (5 bases). V dropped 4 bases and J dropped 5 bases, with 12 bases sitting between them. CDR1 is SQVTM and CDR2 is ANQGSEA in the germline V gene. The CDR3 is 13 amino acids. In DNA form, the CDR3 reads TGCAGCGTTGCAATGGGGGGGGATCAGCCCCAGCATTTT. This encodes CSVAMGGDQPQHF.

This clone was picked up a small number of times. The rearrangement links TRBV18 to TRBJ1-1; TRBD1 matches at 8 bases. The CDR3 spans 14 residues. V shed 6 bases, J shed 5 bases, and the junction held 8 bases outside the gene matches. The germline CDR1 and CDR2 sequences are KGHSH and LQKENI. The CDR3 reads CASSSDRVRTEAFF. For the CDR3, the DNA is TGTGCCAGCTCTTCGGACAGGGTAAGAACTGAAGCTTTCTTT.

In this sample, this clone turned up a few times. This chain links TRBV19 with TRBJ1-2, with 8 bases lining up with TRBD1. The trim removed 2 bases at V and 7 bases at J, leaving 3 bases unmatched. Germline values: CDR1 LNHDA, CDR2 SQIVND (reference sequence). The CDR3 is 13 residues long. The CDR3 region has the DNA TGTGCCAGTAGTATACCAGGGGGCCTTGGCTACACCTTC. Amino acid sequence: CASSIPGGLGYTF.

The chain links TRBV24-1 to TRBJ1-1, with D unresolved. This CDR3 is built from 14 residues. V was cut by 0 bases and J by 8 bases, with 12 bases left in between. The germline CDR1 and CDR2 sequences are KGHDR and SFDVKD. CDR3 coding DNA: TGTGCCACCAGTGATTTGCAACTAGACGTCGAAGCTTTCTTT. This sequence encodes CATSDLQLDVEAFF.

This sequence joins TRBV18 and TRBJ1-2; D gene ambiguous. The CDR3 runs 14 residues. Germline CDR1 and CDR2: KGHSH and LQKENI. Trimming removed 0 bases at V and 5 bases at J, with 10 bases between. The CDR3 loop is CASSPPSTLYGYTF. The CDR3 DNA is TGTGCCAGCTCACCACCGAGCACGTTATATGGCTACACCTTC.

CDR3 bases: TGTGCCAGTACAGGGGCCTCCTACAATGAGCAGTTCTTC. Translation: CASTGASYNEQFF. V and J are TRBV12-3 or TRBV12-4 and TRBJ2-1; 7 positions agree with TRBD1. Germline trimming cut 9 bases from V and 0 bases from J; bases unmatched to any gene: 2. The CDR3 covers 13 residues.

This chain links TRBV5-3 with TRBJ1-5; 8 bases match TRBD1. TRBV5-3 is marked as an open reading frame, function uncertain. V shed 4 bases and J 5 bases; nucleotides not matched to a gene: 5. CDR3 length equals 14 residues. CDR3 sequence: CARSRTGKDQPQHF. The CDR3 DNA is TGTGCCAGAAGCCGGACAGGGAAGGATCAGCCCCAGCATTTT.

The rearrangement links TRBV18 to TRBJ1-1; D gene uncertain. The CDR3 is 15 amino acids. Trimming left V 2 bases short and J 0 bases short, with 10 bases between. Germline CDR1 is KGHSH and CDR2 is LQKENI. DNA for the CDR3: TGTGCCAGCTCACCAGCGGAGGGCATGAACACTGAAGCTTTCTTT. Encoded protein: CASSPAEGMNTEAFF.

The chain is built from TRBV18 and TRBJ1-1, with D uncertain. There are 13 residues in the CDR3. The V and J ends lost 2 bases and 7 bases respectively, with 11 bases between them. The germline V gene has CDR1 KGHSH and CDR2 LQKENI. The CDR3 protein is CASSPGGEGEAFF. CDR3 in DNA: TGTGCCAGCTCACCAGGCGGCGAAGGTGAAGCTTTCTTT.

The chain uses TRBV3-1 (or the pseudogene TRBV3-2) and TRBJ2-2, with D unclear. Germline V gene data show CDR1 as LGHDT and CDR2 as YNNKEL (reference sequence). The length of the CDR3 is 14 residues. V lost 2 bases, J lost 2 bases, and 6 bases lay in between. This CDR3 reads CASSQRRNTGELFF. CDR3 nucleotide sequence: TGTGCCAGCAGCCAAAGACGAAACACCGGGGAGCTGTTTTTT.

A single count supports this clone. This chain uses TRBV5-1 with TRBJ1-2; a weak D match, TRBD1 (5 bases). Trimming cost V 5 bases and J 8 bases, with 22 bases left between them. The CDR3 spans 15 residues. In germline, CDR1 is SGHRS, CDR2 YFSETQ. CDR3 sequence (DNA): TGCGCCAGCAGACCTTCCGGGACCCCCTCTCGGGGCTACACCTTC. It encodes CASRPSGTPSRGYTF. Full variable domain (remainder filled in from reference TRBV5-1 and TRBJ1-2): KAGVTQTPRYLIKTRGQQVTLSCSPISGHRSVSWYQQTPGQGLQFLFEYFSETQRNKGNFPGRFSGRQFSNSRSEMNVSTLELGDSALYLCASRPSGTPSRGYTFGSGTRLTVV.

The V call is TRBV9, the J call TRBJ2-2; tentatively, D is TRBD1 or TRBD2 (5 bases each). There are 14 residues in the CDR3. With 3 bases removed from V and 9 bases from J, the gap between germline ends came to 15 bases. The germline gives CDR1 SGDLS, CDR2 YYNGEE. CDR3 in amino acids: CASSDRDGRRELFF. For the CDR3, the DNA is TGTGCCAGCAGCGACCGGGACGGACGCCGGGAGCTGTTTTTT.